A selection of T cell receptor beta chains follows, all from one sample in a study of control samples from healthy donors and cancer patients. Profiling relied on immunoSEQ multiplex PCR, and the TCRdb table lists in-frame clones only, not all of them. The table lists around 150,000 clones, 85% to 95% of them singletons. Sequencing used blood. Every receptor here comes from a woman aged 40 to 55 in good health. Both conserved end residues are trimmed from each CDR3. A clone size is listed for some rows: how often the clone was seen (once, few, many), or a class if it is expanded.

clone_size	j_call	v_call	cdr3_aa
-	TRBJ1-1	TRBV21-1	ASSKVGTDIMNTEAF
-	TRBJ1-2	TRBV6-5	ASTQGPGRYGYT
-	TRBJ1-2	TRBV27	ASSQGPGAVRHYGYT
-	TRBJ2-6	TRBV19	ASSIQGGAGANVLT
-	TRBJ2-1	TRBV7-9	ASSLGAPRNNEQF
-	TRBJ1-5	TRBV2	AATTGNHQPQH
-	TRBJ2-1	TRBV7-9	ASSLGLRLAGNNNEQF
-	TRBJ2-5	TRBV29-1	SVENSGIQETQY
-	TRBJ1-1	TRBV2	ASSRDRWNTEAF
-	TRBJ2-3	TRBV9	ASSGSGLPTDTQY
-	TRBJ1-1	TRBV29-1	SVWGGQSNTEAF
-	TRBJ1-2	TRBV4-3	ASSQKDWSLANYGYT
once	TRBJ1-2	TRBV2	ASVPGQGRTYGYT
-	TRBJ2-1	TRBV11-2	ASSQLGGGALDEQF
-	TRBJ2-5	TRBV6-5	ASTLGQGIGETQY
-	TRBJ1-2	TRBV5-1	ASSLVTGENYGYT
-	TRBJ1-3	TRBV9	ASSAARTERGNTIY
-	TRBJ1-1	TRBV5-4	ASSFPGQNRMNTEAF
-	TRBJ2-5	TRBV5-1	ASSLFGTEEETQY
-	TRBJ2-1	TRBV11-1	ASSRKSYNEQF
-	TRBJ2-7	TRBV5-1	ASSLGANDEQY
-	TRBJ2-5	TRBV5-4	ASSLEGRRETQY
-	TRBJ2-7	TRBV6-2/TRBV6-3	ASSYTGQVNYEQY
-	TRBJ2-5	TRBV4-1	ASSQQGGETQY
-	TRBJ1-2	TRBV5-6	ASSLDRRGPVDYT
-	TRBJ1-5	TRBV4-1	ASSRFRGQPQH
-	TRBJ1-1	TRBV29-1	STVPGQGFEAF
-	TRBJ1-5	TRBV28	ASSLWTGQGGQPQH
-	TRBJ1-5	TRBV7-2	ASSLGGGRNQPQH
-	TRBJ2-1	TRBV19	ASSGSVLDEQF
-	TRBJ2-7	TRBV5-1	ASSFREGRYEQY
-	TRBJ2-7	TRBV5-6	ASSLAIWTDYEQY
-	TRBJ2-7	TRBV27	ASSSPGTGGRQY
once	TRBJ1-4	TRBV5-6	ASSTGRRRGEKLF
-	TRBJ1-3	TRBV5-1	ASSSEGGGNTIY
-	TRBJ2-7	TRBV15	ATSRDRGSAYEQY
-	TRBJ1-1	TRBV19	ASSPPGGTEAF
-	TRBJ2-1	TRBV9	ASSLRSREMDEQF
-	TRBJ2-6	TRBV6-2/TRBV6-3	ASSYTLTEGANVLT
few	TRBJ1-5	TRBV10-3	AINPDRNQPQH
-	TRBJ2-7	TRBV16	ASSQETGFEQY
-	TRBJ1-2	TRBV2	ASWAGISGYT
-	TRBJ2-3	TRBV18	ASSPFGGTDTQY
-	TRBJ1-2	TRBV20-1	SASRGGDGYT
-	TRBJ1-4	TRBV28	ASSSGVEEKLF
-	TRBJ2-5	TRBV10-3	AISRQGAEETQY
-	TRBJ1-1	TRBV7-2	ASSPRPGGRAEAF
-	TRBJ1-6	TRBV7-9	ASSFGTGAISPLH